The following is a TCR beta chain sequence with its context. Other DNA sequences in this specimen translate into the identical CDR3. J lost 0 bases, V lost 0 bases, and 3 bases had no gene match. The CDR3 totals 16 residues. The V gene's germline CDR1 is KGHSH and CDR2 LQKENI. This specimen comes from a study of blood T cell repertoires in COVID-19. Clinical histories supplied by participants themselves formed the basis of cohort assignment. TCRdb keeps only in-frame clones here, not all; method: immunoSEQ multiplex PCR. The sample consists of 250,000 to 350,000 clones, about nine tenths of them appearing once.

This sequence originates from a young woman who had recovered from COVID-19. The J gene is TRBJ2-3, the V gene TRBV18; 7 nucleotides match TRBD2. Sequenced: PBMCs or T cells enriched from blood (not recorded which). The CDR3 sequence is CASSPPRAGSTDTQYF. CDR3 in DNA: TGTGCCAGCTCACCACCACGAGCGGGAAGCACAGATACGCAGTATTTT.